A selection of T cell receptor beta chains follows, all from one sample in a study of blood T cells in healthy people across ages. TCRdb fed the 5' RACE reads into MiXCR, producing one record per CDR3 protein. The sample holds roughly 680,000 distinct CDR3 sequences, approximately 52% seen once. Sequenced material: blood. Receptors originate from a woman of 80 years or more in good health. The CDR3 runs from the conserved cysteine through the conserved F or W. Fields, in order: clone size, D gene, CDR3 length, J gene, V gene, CDR3 DNA, CDR3 protein. The D gene is left open where the match is weak. Clone size is given for some rows only: seen once, a few or many times, or a class if the clone is expanded.

. TRBD2 13 TRBJ2-5 TRBV29-1 TGCAGCGTTCAAGCGGGAGATCAAGAGACCCAGTACTTC CSVQAGDQETQYF
. . 12 TRBJ2-5 TRBV6-6 TGTGCCAGCAGTAGGGACAAGGGGACCCAGTACTTC CASSRDKGTQYF
few TRBD1 17 TRBJ1-5 TRBV27 TGTGCCAGCAGTTTATTTCCAGACAGGGGGCTCGGTCAGCCCCAGCATTTT CASSLFPDRGLGQPQHF
many TRBD2 13 TRBJ2-5 TRBV20-1 TGCAGTCCCAGCGGGGGAGTCGGAGAGACCCAGTACTTC CSPSGGVGETQYF
once . 16 TRBJ2-3 TRBV3-1 TGTGCCAGCAGCCAGGCGGGACAGCAAAACACAGATACGCAGTATTTT CASSQAGQQNTDTQYF
. . 16 TRBJ1-5 TRBV19 TGTGCCAGTAGTATCTTCGACGGACTACGCGGTCAGCCCCAGCATTTT CASSIFDGLRGQPQHF
. TRBD1 16 TRBJ1-6 TRBV5-1 TGCGCCAGCAGCGGCGGACAGGGGGCCGGGACCTCACCCCTCCACTTT CASSGGQGAGTSPLHF
few . 11 TRBJ2-7 TRBV5-4 TGTGCCAGCAGCTTTGGGACTGAGCAGTACTTC CASSFGTEQYF
once . 17 TRBJ2-7 TRBV6-6 TGTGCCAGCAGTTTCCCCCCCCAGGTAACCGGCTCCTACGAGCAGTACTTC CASSFPPQVTGSYEQYF
. . 13 TRBJ2-5 TRBV2 TGTGCCAGCAGACGGGACATCCAAGAGACCCAGTACTTC CASRRDIQETQYF
. TRBD2 15 TRBJ2-1 TRBV28 TGTGCCAGCAGTCTCCTGACTAGCGGGAGGGATGAGCAGTTCTTC CASSLLTSGRDEQFF
. . 13 TRBJ1-1 TRBV29-1 TGCAGCGTTGAAGGGAGACGGGGCACTGAAGCTTTCTTT CSVEGRRGTEAFF
. TRBD1 13 TRBJ2-7 TRBV28 TGTGCCAGCAACGGACAGGGTTGGTACGAGCAGTACTTC CASNGQGWYEQYF
. TRBD2 16 TRBJ2-3 TRBV3-1 TGTGCCAGCAGCCAAGATCAGGCGGGGGGCACAGATACGCAGTATTTT CASSQDQAGGTDTQYF
. TRBD2 18 TRBJ2-4 TRBV7-2 TGTGCCAGCAGCGAAGCGGGAGAGTCGCCCCATGCCAAAAACATTCAGTACTTC CASSEAGESPHAKNIQYF
. . 14 TRBJ2-7 TRBV5-1 TGCGCCAGCAGCAACGAACCAGGGCGCTACGAGCAGTACTTC CASSNEPGRYEQYF
few . 15 TRBJ2-5 TRBV11-2 TGTGCCAGCAGCACACGTCCGGGACACGACAATGAGCAGTACTTC CASSTRPGHDNEQYF
. TRBD1 14 TRBJ2-3 TRBV9 TGTGCCAGCAGCTCCGGGACCAGGGGGGATACGCAGTATTTT CASSSGTRGDTQYF
. . 15 TRBJ1-1 TRBV14 TGTGCCAGCAGCCTTGATGGACGGCAGAACACTGAAGCTTTCTTT CASSLDGRQNTEAFF
. . 13 TRBJ2-2 TRBV7-9 TGTGCCAGCAGCTTCGAGGTAGCCGGGGAGCTGTTTTTT CASSFEVAGELFF
. . 19 TRBJ1-6 TRBV27 TGTGCCAGCAGTCCATGGGCCCCTAGGGACGGCGGTTATAATTCACCCCTCCACTTT CASSPWAPRDGGYNSPLHF
. . 15 TRBJ2-3 TRBV27 TGTGCCAGCAGTTTTAACCCCTCGGGGACAGATACGCAGTATTTT CASSFNPSGTDTQYF
. TRBD2 14 TRBJ2-1 TRBV20-1 TGCAGTGCCCCAACTAGCGGGAGCGTTAATGAGCAGTTCTTC CSAPTSGSVNEQFF
. TRBD1 15 TRBJ1-5 TRBV12-3/TRBV12-4 TGTGCCAGCAGTTGGACAGGGGGCGGCAATCAGCCCCAGCATTTT CASSWTGGGNQPQHF
few . 13 TRBJ2-1 TRBV9 TGTGCCAGCAGCGGAGAGGCGACCCCGGAGCAGTTCTTC CASSGEATPEQFF
. . 12 TRBJ2-7 TRBV20-1 TGCAGTGCTAGAGATCGGGATTACGAGCAGTACTTC CSARDRDYEQYF
many TRBD2 16 TRBJ2-3 TRBV6-6 TGTGCCAGCAGTCCAGGACTAGCGGCTAGCACAGATACGCAGTATTTT CASSPGLAASTDTQYF
few . 14 TRBJ2-1 TRBV6-4 TGTGCCAGCAGTGACTCGGGGGGGCACAATGAGCAGTTCTTC CASSDSGGHNEQFF
many . 16 TRBJ1-5 TRBV6-6 TGTGCCAGCAGTCCGGGCCCGGGTGTAAGCAATCAGCCCCAGCATTTT CASSPGPGVSNQPQHF
. TRBD2 14 TRBJ2-5 TRBV12-3/TRBV12-4 TGTGCCAGCAGCGCCCCCGGGACTAAAGAGACCCAGTACTTC CASSAPGTKETQYF
once . 14 TRBJ2-7 TRBV14 TGTGCCAGCAGCCGGTCCAGGTTTTTATACGAGCAGTACTTC CASSRSRFLYEQYF
. . 12 TRBJ1-1 TRBV29-1 TGCAGCGTTTTAAAACAGGGCACTGAAGCTTTCTTT CSVLKQGTEAFF
. TRBD2 16 TRBJ2-3 TRBV7-9 TGTGCCAACAGCTCGACTAGCGGGCGACACACAGATACGCAGTATTTT CANSSTSGRHTDTQYF
many . 15 TRBJ2-1 TRBV7-3 TGTGCCAGCAGCTTAACGCGGGCAGGGGAGAATGAGCAGTTCTTC CASSLTRAGENEQFF
few . 14 TRBJ2-7 TRBV27 TGTGCCAGCAGTCTCCGTAGCGGAGGCCTCGAGCAGTACTTC CASSLRSGGLEQYF
. . 16 TRBJ2-3 TRBV9 TGTGCCAGCAGCCTCACCCCGCAGGGGACTACAGATACGCAGTATTTT CASSLTPQGTTDTQYF
. TRBD1 13 TRBJ2-4 TRBV29-1 TGCAGCGAAGACAGGGAGCCCAAAAACATTCAGTACTTC CSEDREPKNIQYF
. TRBD1 14 TRBJ2-2 TRBV9 TGTGCCAGCGATCCGGGACAGCTCACCGGGGAGCTGTTTTTT CASDPGQLTGELFF
. . 14 TRBJ2-6 TRBV7-9 TGTGCCAGCAGCTTGCAGTTTGGGGCCAACGTCCTGACTTTC CASSLQFGANVLTF
. . 13 TRBJ2-1 TRBV3-1 TGTGCCAGCAGCCCCCGCCGGCAAGATACCCAGTTCTTC CASSPRRQDTQFF
once . 16 TRBJ2-1 TRBV6-5 TGTGCCAGGTACTCTTCTCTGGACAGCTCCTACAATGAGCAGTTCTTC CARYSSLDSSYNEQFF
few . 13 TRBJ1-5 TRBV10-3 TGTGCCATCAGTGGGGGGCTTGATCAGCCCCAGCATTTT CAISGGLDQPQHF
. . 12 TRBJ2-1 TRBV3-1 TGTGCCAGCAGCCCGTCCGGGGGACTGCCGTTCTTC CASSPSGGLPFF
. . 15 TRBJ1-2 TRBV7-9 TGTGCCAGCAGCTTAAATACCGTGGACCCCCAAGGCTACACCTTC CASSLNTVDPQGYTF
. . 17 TRBJ1-4 TRBV7-6 TGTGCCAGCAGCATCCAACCGGGACGATCAACTAATGAAAAACTGTTTTTT CASSIQPGRSTNEKLFF
. TRBD1 12 TRBJ1-1 TRBV27 TGTGCCAGCAAGGAGGGGGCGGAGGGAGCTTTCTTT CASKEGAEGAFF
. TRBD1 14 TRBJ1-3 TRBV30 TGTGCCTGGACTTGGGACAGCTCTGGAAACACCATATATTTT CAWTWDSSGNTIYF
. TRBD2 15 TRBJ2-7 TRBV6-5 TGTGCCAGCAGTTACTCGACTAGCGGGACCTACGAGCAGTACTTC CASSYSTSGTYEQYF
many . 14 TRBJ1-6 TRBV9 TGTGCCAGCAGCCCAGTTGTGGTAAATTCACCCCTCCACTTT CASSPVVVNSPLHF
. TRBD2 17 TRBJ2-3 TRBV20-1 TGCAGTGCAAAGACTAGCGGGAGGGAGGAGAGCACAGATACGCAGTATTTT CSAKTSGREESTDTQYF
many . 13 TRBJ2-1 TRBV6-1 TGTGCCAGCAGTGATAAGGTTTACAATGAGCAGTTCTTC CASSDKVYNEQFF
many . 13 TRBJ1-1 TRBV7-9 TGTGCCAGCAGCCCCCCGGTGAACACTGAAGCTTTCTTT CASSPPVNTEAFF
. TRBD2 15 TRBJ2-7 TRBV19 TGTGCCAGTAGTATTGTTTTGGGACTAGGATACGAGCAGTACTTC CASSIVLGLGYEQYF
. . 14 TRBJ2-2 TRBV24-1 TGTGCCACCAGTGAGACAGCTGACACCGGGGAGCTGTTTTTT CATSETADTGELFF